One sample yielded the 14 T cell receptor beta chains listed below, sequenced in a study of cytomegalovirus exposure and HLA in healthy donors. PCR used 60 Vbeta primers and 13 Jbeta primers. Some clones are missing from TCRdb's copy, which holds only in-frame ones; the method was immunoSEQ multiplex PCR. The sample shows fewer than 180,000 clones, 79% of them seen only once. The sample comprised PBMCs. The source is a man over 45 in good health and CMV-seropositive.

CDR3 protein: CSVRDPGRETQYF. The CDR3 bases are TGCAGCGTTCGGGACCCGGGGAGGGAGACCCAGTACTTC. This chain links TRBV29-1 with TRBJ2-5; TRBD2 is a possible D gene (6 bases). Germline V CDR1 and CDR2: SQVTM, ANQGSEA. V lost 5 bases and J lost 5, with 15 bases in between. The CDR3 spans 13 residues.

In DNA, the CDR3 is TGTGCCAGCAGCTGGGGGGGGGCGGGAGGAGAGACCCAGTACTTC. Translated, it gives CASSWGGAGGETQYF. The rearrangement joins TRBV5-4 to TRBJ2-5, with TRBD2 matching 8 bases. The CDR3 is 15 amino acids. Germline lookup yields CDR1 SGHNT and CDR2 YYREEE (reference sequence). V lost 3 bases to trimming and J lost 4 bases; unmatched junction nucleotides: 8.

The genes are TRBV7-2 and TRBJ2-3; TRBD1 agrees at 7 bases. The V segment lost 1 base and the J segment 4 bases; nucleotides outside the gene matches: 5. The CDR3 extends over 15 amino acids. Germline-derived CDR1 and CDR2 are SGHTA and FQGNSA. Here the CDR3 reads CASSLGLGGPDTQYF. The CDR3 nucleotides read TGTGCCAGCAGCTTAGGTCTAGGGGGCCCAGATACGCAGTATTTT.

The J gene is TRBJ2-7, the V gene TRBV28; 10 nucleotides line up with TRBD1. CDR3 size: 14 residues. V shed 6 bases, J shed 9 bases, and the junction held 11 bases outside the gene matches. Germline loops: CDR1 MDHEN, CDR2 SYDVKM. CDR3 sequence (DNA): TGTGCCAGCAGGCCGGGACAGGGGTATATACGGCAGTACTTC. This encodes CASRPGQGYIRQYF.

The V call is TRBV7-9, the J call TRBJ1-1; D is possibly TRBD1 (6 bases). CDR3 length: 12 amino acids. The germline CDR1 and CDR2 sequences are SEHNR and FQNEAQ (reference sequence). Trimming removed 5 bases from V and 7 bases from J, with 11 bases in between. The CDR3 spells CASSPTGCEAFF. CDR3 bases: TGTGCCAGCAGCCCCACAGGGTGTGAAGCTTTCTTT. Looking up the rest from reference TRBV7-9 and TRBJ1-1 gives the full variable domain: DTGVSQNPRHKITKRGQNVTFRCDPISEHNRLYWYRQTLGQGPEFLTYFQNEAQLEKSRLLSDRFSAERPKGSFSTLEIQRTEQGDSAMYLCASSPTGCEAFFGQGTRLTVV.

V and J are TRBV18 and TRBJ1-1, with a weak D call TRBD1 (5 bases). The CDR3 covers 14 residues. V was cut by 3 bases and J by 4 bases, with 12 bases left in between. CDR1 and CDR2 (germline): KGHSH, LQKENI. The DNA of the CDR3 is TGTGCCAGCTCACCGGACCCGGGGGGCACTGAAGCTTTCTTT. Its protein product is CASSPDPGGTEAFF.

The chain is built from TRBV5-8 and TRBJ2-7; possible D gene TRBD1, 5 bases. The CDR3 runs 16 residues. Trimming cost V 4 bases and J 0 bases, with 17 bases left between them. Germline V CDR1 and CDR2: SGHTS, YDEGEE. The CDR3 here is CASSQPRQRSSYEQYF. CDR3 nucleotide sequence: TGTGCCAGCAGCCAACCGCGACAGAGGAGCTCCTACGAGCAGTACTTC. Full variable domain (rest looked up from reference TRBV5-8 and TRBJ2-7): EAGVTQSPTHLIKTRGQQATLRCSPISGHTSVYWYQQALGLGLQFLLWYDEGEERNRGNFPPRFSGRQFPNYSSELNVNALELEDSALYLCASSQPRQRSSYEQYFGPGTRLTVT.

V is TRBV19 and J is TRBJ1-5; possible D gene TRBD1, 5 bases. From germline, CDR1 is LNHDA and CDR2 SQIVND (reference sequence). The ends were cut back, 6 bases at V and 5 bases at J, with 14 bases in the middle. The CDR3 runs to 14 residues. The chain's CDR3 is CASRLGGRYQPQHF. CDR3 DNA sequence: TGTGCCAGTAGGCTGGGGGGGAGGTATCAGCCCCAGCATTTT.

The chain combines TRBV2 with TRBJ1-4; TRBD1 matches 8 bases. Per germline, CDR1 SNHLY and CDR2 FYNNEI. V trimming: 7 bases; J trimming: 1 base; junction bases outside the gene matches: 11. The CDR3 is 17 residues long. As DNA, the CDR3 is TGTGCCAGCAAAGGCAGGGGGCGATTGGAAACTAATGAAAAACTGTTTTTT. Translating it yields CASKGRGRLETNEKLFF.

This rearrangement joins TRBV7-3 to TRBJ2-3, with 8 nucleotides matching TRBD2. The CDR3 covers 15 residues. J lost 0 bases, V lost 3 bases, and 2 bases had no gene match. Germline CDR1 and CDR2: SGHTA and FQGTGA. The CDR3 sequence is CASSFVAGSTDTQYF. For the CDR3, the DNA is TGTGCCAGCAGCTTTGTAGCGGGGAGCACAGATACGCAGTATTTT.

The gene calls are TRBV6-5 and TRBJ2-3, with a possible D match to TRBD2 (6 bases). The CDR3 sequence is 12 residues long. Germline loops: CDR1 MNHEY, CDR2 SVGAGI. Trimming cost V 10 bases and J 6 bases, with 14 bases left between them. CDR3 coding DNA: TGTGCCACCCAGCGGGTCGGGGATACGCAGTATTTT. Its protein is CATQRVGDTQYF.

This clone was recorded only once. The chain combines TRBV27 with TRBJ1-2, with 7 bases fitting TRBD1. Looked up from germline, CDR1 is MNHEY and CDR2 is SMNVEV (reference sequence). The CDR3 is 15 amino acids. V was clipped by 5 bases and J by 6 bases; unmatched bases: 12. The CDR3 sequence: CASSPTYTGEDGYTF. Written as DNA, the CDR3 is TGTGCCAGCAGTCCGACATACACAGGGGAGGATGGCTACACCTTC.

The chain combines TRBV6-5 with TRBJ2-5, with D uncertain. Germline V CDR1 and CDR2: MNHEY, SVGAGI. The CDR3 totals 15 residues. The V and J ends lost 0 bases and 0 bases respectively, with 8 bases between them. CDR3 loop: CASSYSPEYQETQYF. CDR3 sequence (DNA): TGTGCCAGCAGTTACTCTCCTGAGTACCAAGAGACCCAGTACTTC.

V is TRBV19 and J is TRBJ1-2; TRBD1 is a possible D gene (5 bases). Germline loops: CDR1 LNHDA, CDR2 SQIVND (reference sequence). V was cut by 7 bases and J by 7 bases, with 10 bases left in between. The CDR3 spans 11 residues. DNA for the CDR3: TGTGCCAGTAAAGCGGGGGGTGGCTACACCTTC. It specifies CASKAGGGYTF.